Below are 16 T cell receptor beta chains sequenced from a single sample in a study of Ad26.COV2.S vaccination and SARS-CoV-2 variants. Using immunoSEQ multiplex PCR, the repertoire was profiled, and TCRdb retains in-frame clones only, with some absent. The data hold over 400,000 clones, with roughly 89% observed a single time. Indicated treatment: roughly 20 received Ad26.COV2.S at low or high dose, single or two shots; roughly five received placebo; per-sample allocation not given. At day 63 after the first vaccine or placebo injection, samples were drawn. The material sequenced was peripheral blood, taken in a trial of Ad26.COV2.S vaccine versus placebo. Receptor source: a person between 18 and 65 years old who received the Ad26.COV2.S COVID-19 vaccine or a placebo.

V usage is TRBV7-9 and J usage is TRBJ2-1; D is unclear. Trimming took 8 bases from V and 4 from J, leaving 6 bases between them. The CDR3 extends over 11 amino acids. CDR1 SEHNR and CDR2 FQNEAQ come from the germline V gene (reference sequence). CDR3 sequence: CASAIYNEQFF. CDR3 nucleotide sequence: TGTGCCAGCGCCATATACAATGAGCAGTTCTTC.

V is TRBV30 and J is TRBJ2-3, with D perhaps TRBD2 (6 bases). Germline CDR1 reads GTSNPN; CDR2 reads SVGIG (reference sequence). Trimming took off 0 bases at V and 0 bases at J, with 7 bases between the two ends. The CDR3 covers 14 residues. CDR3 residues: CAWSVDYSTDTQYF. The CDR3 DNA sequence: TGTGCCTGGAGTGTGGACTACAGCACAGATACGCAGTATTTT. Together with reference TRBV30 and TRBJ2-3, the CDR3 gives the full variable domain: SQTIHQWPATLVQPVGSPLSLECTVEGTSNPNLYWYRQAAGRGLQLLFYSVGIGQISSEVPQNLSASRPQDRQFILSSKKLLLSDSGFYLCAWSVDYSTDTQYFGPGTRLTVL.

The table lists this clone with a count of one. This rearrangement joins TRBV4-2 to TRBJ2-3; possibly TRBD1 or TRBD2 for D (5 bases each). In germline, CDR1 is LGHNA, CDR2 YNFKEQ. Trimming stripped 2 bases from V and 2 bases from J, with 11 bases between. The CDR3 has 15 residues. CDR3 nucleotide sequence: TGTGCCAGCAGCCAATACAACGGGGCCACAGATACGCAGTATTTT. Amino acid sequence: CASSQYNGATDTQYF.

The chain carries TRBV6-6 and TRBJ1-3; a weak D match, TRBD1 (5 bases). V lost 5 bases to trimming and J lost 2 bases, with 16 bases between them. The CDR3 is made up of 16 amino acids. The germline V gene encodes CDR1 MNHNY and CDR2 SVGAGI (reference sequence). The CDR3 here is CASSQTGAAAGNTIYF. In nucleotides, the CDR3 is TGTGCCAGCAGTCAGACTGGGGCGGCGGCTGGAAACACCATATATTTT.

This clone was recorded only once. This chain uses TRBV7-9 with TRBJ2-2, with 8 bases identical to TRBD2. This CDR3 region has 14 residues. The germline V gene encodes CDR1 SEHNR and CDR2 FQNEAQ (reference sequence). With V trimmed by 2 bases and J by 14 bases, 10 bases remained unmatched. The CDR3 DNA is TGTGCCAGCAGCTTAATTCGAGCGGGAGTAAGACTGTTTTTT. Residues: CASSLIRAGVRLFF.

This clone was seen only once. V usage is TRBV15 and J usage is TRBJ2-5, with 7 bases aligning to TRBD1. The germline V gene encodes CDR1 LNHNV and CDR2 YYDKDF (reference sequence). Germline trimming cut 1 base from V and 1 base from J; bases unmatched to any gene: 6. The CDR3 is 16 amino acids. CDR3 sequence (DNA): TGTGCCACCAGCAGAGCTTTGACAGGGATCCAAGAGACCCAGTACTTC. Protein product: CATSRALTGIQETQYF.

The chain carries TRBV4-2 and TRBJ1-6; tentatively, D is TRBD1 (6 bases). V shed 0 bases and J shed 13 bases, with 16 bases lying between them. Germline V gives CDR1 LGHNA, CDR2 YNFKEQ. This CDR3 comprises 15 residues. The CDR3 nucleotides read TGTGCCAGCAGCCAAGAATCGGGGGCAGGGAGGCCCCTCCACTTT. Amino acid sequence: CASSQESGAGRPLHF.

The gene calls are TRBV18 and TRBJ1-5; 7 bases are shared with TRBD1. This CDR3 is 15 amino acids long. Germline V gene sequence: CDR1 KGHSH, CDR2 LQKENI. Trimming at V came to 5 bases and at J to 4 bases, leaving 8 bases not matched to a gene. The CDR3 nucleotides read TGTGCCAGCTCAACAGGGGCCTACGGTAATCAGCCCCAGCATTTT. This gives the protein CASSTGAYGNQPQHF.

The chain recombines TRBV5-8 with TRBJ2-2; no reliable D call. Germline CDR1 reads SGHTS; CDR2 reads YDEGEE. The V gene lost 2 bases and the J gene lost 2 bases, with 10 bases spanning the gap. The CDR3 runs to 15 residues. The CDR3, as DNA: TGTGCCAGCAGCTTCGACACCCTTAACACCGGGGAGCTGTTTTTT. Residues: CASSFDTLNTGELFF. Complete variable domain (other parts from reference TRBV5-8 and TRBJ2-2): EAGVTQSPTHLIKTRGQQATLRCSPISGHTSVYWYQQALGLGLQFLLWYDEGEERNRGNFPPRFSGRQFPNYSSELNVNALELEDSALYLCASSFDTLNTGELFFGEGSRLTVL.

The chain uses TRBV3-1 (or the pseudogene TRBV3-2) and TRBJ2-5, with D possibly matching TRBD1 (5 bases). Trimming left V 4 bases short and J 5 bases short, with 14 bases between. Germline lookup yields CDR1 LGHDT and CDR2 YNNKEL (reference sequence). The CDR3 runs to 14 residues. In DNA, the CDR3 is TGTGCCAGCAGCCCTGAGTGGGGCCTGGAGACCCAGTACTTC. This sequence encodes CASSPEWGLETQYF.

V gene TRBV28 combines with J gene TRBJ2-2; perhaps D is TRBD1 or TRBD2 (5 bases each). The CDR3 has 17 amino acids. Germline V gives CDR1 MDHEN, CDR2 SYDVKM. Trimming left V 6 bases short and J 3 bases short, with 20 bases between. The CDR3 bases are TGTGCCAGCAGCCCTAAATGGGGACGGGGTTACACCGGGGAGCTGTTTTTT. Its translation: CASSPKWGRGYTGELFF. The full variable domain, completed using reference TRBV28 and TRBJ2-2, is DVKVTQSSRYLVKRTGEKVFLECVQDMDHENMFWYRQDPGLGLRLIYFSYDVKMKEKGDIPEGYSVSREKKERFSLILESASTNQTSMYLCASSPKWGRGYTGELFFGEGSRLTVL.

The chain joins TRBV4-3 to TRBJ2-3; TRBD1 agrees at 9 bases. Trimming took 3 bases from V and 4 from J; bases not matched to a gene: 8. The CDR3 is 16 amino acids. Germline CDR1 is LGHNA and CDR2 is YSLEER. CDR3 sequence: CASSQNTGTGSDTQYF. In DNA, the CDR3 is TGCGCCAGCAGCCAGAATACCGGGACAGGGTCAGATACGCAGTATTTT.

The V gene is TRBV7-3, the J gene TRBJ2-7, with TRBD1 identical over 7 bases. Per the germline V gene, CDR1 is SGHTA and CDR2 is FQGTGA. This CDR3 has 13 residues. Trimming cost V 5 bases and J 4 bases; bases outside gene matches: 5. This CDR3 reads CASSRRQGYEQYF. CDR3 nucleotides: TGTGCCAGCAGCCGTAGACAGGGATACGAGCAGTACTTC.

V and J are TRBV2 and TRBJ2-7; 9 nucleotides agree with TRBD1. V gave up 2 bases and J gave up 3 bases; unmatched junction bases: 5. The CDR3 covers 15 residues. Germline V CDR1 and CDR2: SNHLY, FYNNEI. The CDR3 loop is CASSEIGTGLYEQYF. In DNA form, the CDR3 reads TGTGCCAGCAGTGAAATCGGGACAGGGCTCTACGAGCAGTACTTC.

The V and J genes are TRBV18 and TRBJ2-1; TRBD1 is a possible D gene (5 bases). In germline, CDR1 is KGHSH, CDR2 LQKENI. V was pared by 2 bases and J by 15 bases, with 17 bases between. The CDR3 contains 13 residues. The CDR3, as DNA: TGTGCCAGCTCACCAGGAAGGGGCCCGTTGGCGTTCTTC. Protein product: CASSPGRGPLAFF.

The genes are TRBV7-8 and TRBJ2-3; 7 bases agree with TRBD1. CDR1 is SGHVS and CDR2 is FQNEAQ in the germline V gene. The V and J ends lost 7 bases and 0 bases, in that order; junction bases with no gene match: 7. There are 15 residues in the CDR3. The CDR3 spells CASNSYRGSTDTQYF. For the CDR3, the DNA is TGTGCCAGCAACTCATACAGGGGTAGCACAGATACGCAGTATTTT.